The 12 T cell receptor beta chains reported below all come from one sample, sequenced in a study of regulatory T cells in long-lasting Graves disease. This sample's time point: newly diagnosed GD, antithyroid drugs for less than 3 months. The TCR library used RNA extracted from PBMCs. Relying on iRepertoire HTBI primers and Arm-PCR of CDR3 regions, the team built TCR beta libraries. TCRdb reprocessed the multiplex PCR reads with MiXCR, giving one entry per CDR3 protein. This table holds under 400,000 distinct CDR3 sequences, 16% found once. A further study also used this sample, focusing on T cells in Graves' hyperthyroidism and ophthalmopathy.

The material was peripheral blood mononuclear cells (PBMCs), obtained at new diagnosis, from a patient treated with antithyroid drugs. These receptors all stem from a man aged 40-55 years with Graves disease.

The table lists this clonotype with many counts. The chain links TRBV3-1 to TRBJ1-5; a weak D match, TRBD1 (5 bases). The V gene lost 4 bases and the J gene lost 11 bases, with 18 bases spanning the gap. Germline V gene lookup returns CDR1 LGHDT and CDR2 YNNKEL (reference sequence). The CDR3 is 14 residues long. The CDR3 reads CASSPGTVSSAQHF. CDR3 nucleotide sequence: TGTGCCAGCAGCCCCGGGACGGTAAGTTCGGCCCAGCATTTT.

In the case of this clonotype: A much more abundant neighbour one base away suggests this may be a read error. The chain has TRBV2 and TRBJ2-1; no reliable D call. The CDR3 covers 13 residues. Per germline, CDR1 SNHLY and CDR2 FYNNEI. Trimming left V 3 bases short and J 10 bases short, with 13 bases between. The CDR3 region is CASSDLGYYEQFF. The CDR3 nucleotides are TGTGCCAGCAGTGATCTGGGGTACTACGAGCAGTTCTTC. Drawing the rest from reference TRBV2 and TRBJ2-1, the complete variable domain is EPEVTQTPSHQVTQMGQEVILRCVPISNHLYFYWYRQILGQKVEFLVSFYNNEISEKSEIFDDQFSVERPDGSNFTLKIRSTKLEDSAMYFCASSDLGYYEQFFGPGTRLTVL.

In its sample, this clonotype was seen many times. The chain uses TRBV6-1 and TRBJ2-3; the D call may be TRBD1 or TRBD2 (6 bases each). The CDR3 loop spans 16 amino acids. The V end was cut by 7 bases, the J end by 2 bases, with 19 bases between. Germline values: CDR1 MNHNS, CDR2 SASEGT. Written as DNA, the CDR3 is TGTGCCAGCACCGGAAAGGGGGGCCCCCTCACAGATACGCAGTATTTT. Translated: CASTGKGGPLTDTQYF.

This clonotype was detected many times. This chain connects TRBV28 to TRBJ2-7; TRBD2 agrees at 7 bases. The CDR3 consists of 15 residues. CDR1 is MDHEN and CDR2 is SYDVKM in the germline V gene. V was pared by 5 bases and J by 2 bases, with 9 bases of the junction left unmatched. This CDR3 reads CASSGTRGVPYEQYF. For the CDR3, the DNA is TGTGCCAGCAGTGGAACCCGGGGGGTTCCCTACGAGCAGTACTTC.

The chain recombines TRBV6-5 with TRBJ2-2; D gene ambiguous. V was cut by 2 bases and J by 6 bases, with 4 bases left in between. CDR1 MNHEY and CDR2 SVGAGI come from the germline V gene. CDR3 size: 12 residues. CDR3 nucleotide sequence: TGTGCCAGCAGTTACCACGCCGGGGAGCTGTTTTTT. Translating it yields CASSYHAGELFF.

The chain joins TRBV9 to TRBJ2-2; the D is unclear. The CDR3 length is 16 residues. V was trimmed by 0 bases and J by 2 bases, leaving 11 bases between them. Germline CDR1 and CDR2: SGDLS and YYNGEE. The CDR3 protein is CASSVAGETNTGELFF. The CDR3, as DNA: TGTGCCAGCAGCGTAGCTGGCGAAACTAACACCGGGGAGCTGTTTTTT. Looking up the rest from reference TRBV9 and TRBJ2-2 gives the full variable domain: DSGVTQTPKHLITATGQRVTLRCSPRSGDLSVYWYQQSLDQGLQFLIQYYNGEERAKGNILERFSAQQFPDLHSELNLSSLELGDSALYFCASSVAGETNTGELFFGEGSRLTVL.

In its sample, this clonotype was seen a few times. The CDR3 DNA follows: TGTGCCTGGAGTGAAGTAGCGGGGGGGCTAAGGACCTACAATGAGCAGTTCTTC. It specifies CAWSEVAGGLRTYNEQFF. The chain employs TRBV30 and TRBJ2-1, with 11 bases identical to TRBD2. The CDR3 totals 18 residues. The V gene's germline CDR1 is GTSNPN and CDR2 SVGIG (reference sequence). V lost 1 base and J lost 2; bases outside the gene matches: 10.

The chain joins TRBV20-1 to TRBJ2-2; no definite D call. This CDR3 comprises 15 residues. The V end lost 8 bases, the J end lost 1 base, and 17 bases lay between the germline ends. From germline, CDR1 is DFQATT and CDR2 SNEGSKA (reference sequence). CDR3: CSTAVKRQNTGELFF. CDR3 nucleotides: TGCAGTACTGCCGTTAAGCGACAGAACACCGGGGAGCTGTTTTTT.

Many counts were recorded for this clonotype. This CDR3 reads CASSFQGGAYEQYF. DNA for the CDR3: TGTGCCAGCAGTTTCCAAGGGGGCGCCTACGAGCAGTACTTC. The rearrangement links TRBV6-5 to TRBJ2-7; 7 nucleotides match TRBD1. The V gene end was trimmed by 4 bases and the J gene end by 2 bases; junction bases not matched to a gene: 5. This CDR3 is built from 14 residues. Germline-derived CDR1 and CDR2 are MNHEY and SVGAGI.

V and J are TRBV30 and TRBJ2-3; possible D gene TRBD2, 6 bases. Germline V lookup: CDR1 GTSNPN, CDR2 SVGIG (reference sequence). The CDR3 covers 14 residues. V lost 4 bases to trimming and J lost 4 bases, with 15 bases between them. The CDR3 protein is CAWNRGGVADTQYF. CDR3 in DNA: TGTGCCTGGAATCGGGGCGGGGTGGCAGATACGCAGTATTTT.

This clonotype was picked up many times. The chain recombines TRBV19 with TRBJ2-3; D unclear. Trimming pared 0 bases from V and 4 bases from J, leaving 8 bases between. Germline lookup yields CDR1 LNHDA and CDR2 SQIVND (reference sequence). The CDR3 contains 14 residues. The CDR3, as DNA: TGTGCCAGTAGTATAGATCAGGTGTCAGATACGCAGTATTTT. Amino acids: CASSIDQVSDTQYF. Based on the CDR3 plus reference TRBV19 and TRBJ2-3, the full variable domain is DGGITQSPKYLFRKEGQNVTLSCEQNLNHDAMYWYRQDPGQGLRLIYYSQIVNDFQKGDIAEGYSVSREKKESFPLTVTSAQKNPTAFYLCASSIDQVSDTQYFGPGTRLTVL.

Comment on this clonotype: A much larger clone lies a single base off, so this may be a read error. The V gene is TRBV7-2, the J gene TRBJ2-7, with 9 bases that match TRBD2. This CDR3 spans 13 amino acids. Germline V gives CDR1 SGHTA, CDR2 FQGNSA. Written as DNA, the CDR3 is TGTGCCAGCACCGGACTAGCGAGGGAGACCCAGCACTTC. Protein: CASTGLARETQHF.